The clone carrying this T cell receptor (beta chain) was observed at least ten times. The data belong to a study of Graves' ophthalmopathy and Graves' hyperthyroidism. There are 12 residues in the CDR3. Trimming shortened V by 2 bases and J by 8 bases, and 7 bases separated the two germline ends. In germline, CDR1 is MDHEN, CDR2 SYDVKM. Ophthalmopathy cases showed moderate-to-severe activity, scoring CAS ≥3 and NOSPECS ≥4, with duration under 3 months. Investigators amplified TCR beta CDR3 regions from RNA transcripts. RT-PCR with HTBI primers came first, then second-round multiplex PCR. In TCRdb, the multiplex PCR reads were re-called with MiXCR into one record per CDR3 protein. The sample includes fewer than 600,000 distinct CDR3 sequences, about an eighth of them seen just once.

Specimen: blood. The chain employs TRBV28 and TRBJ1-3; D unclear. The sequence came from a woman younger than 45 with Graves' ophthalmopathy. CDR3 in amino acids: CASSLVGDTIYF. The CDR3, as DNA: TGTGCCAGCAGTTTAGTCGGAGACACCATATATTTT.